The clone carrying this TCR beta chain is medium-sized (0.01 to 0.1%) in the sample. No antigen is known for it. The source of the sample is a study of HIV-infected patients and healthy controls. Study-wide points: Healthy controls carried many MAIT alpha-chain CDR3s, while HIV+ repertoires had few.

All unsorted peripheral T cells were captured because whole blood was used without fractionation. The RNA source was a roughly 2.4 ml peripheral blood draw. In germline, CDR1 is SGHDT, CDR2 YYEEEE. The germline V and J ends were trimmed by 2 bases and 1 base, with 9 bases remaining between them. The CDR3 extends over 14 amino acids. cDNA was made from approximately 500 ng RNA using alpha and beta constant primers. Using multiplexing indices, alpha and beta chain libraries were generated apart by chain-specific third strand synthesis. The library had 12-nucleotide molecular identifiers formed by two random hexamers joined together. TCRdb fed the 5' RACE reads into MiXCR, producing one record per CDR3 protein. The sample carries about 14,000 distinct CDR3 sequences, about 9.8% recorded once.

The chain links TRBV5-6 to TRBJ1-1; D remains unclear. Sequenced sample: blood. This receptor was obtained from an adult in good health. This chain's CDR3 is CASSFEVANTEAFF. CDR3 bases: TGTGCCAGCAGCTTCGAGGTGGCGAACACTGAAGCTTTCTTT.